This TCR beta chain comes out of a study of identical twins. TCRdb re-analysed the 5' RACE reads in MiXCR, keeping a single row per CDR3 protein. The sample holds roughly 500,000 distinct CDR3 sequences, 22% seen once. This CDR3 contains 15 residues. The V end lost 6 bases, the J end lost 7 bases, and 20 bases lay between the germline ends. CDR1 MNHEY and CDR2 SVGEGT come from the germline V gene. These data also featured in a second study, about T cells expressing NK-cell markers. This second report adds: CD3+CD56+NKG2C+, CD3+CD56+NKG2C- and CD3+CD56-NKG2C+ T cells, once sorted, supplied the TCR beta repertoires. Top CD8+ clonotypes included the dominant CD3+CD56+NKG2C+ clonotypes in five to seven donors.

The specimen was CD4+ T cells sorted from blood. This chain uses TRBV6-2 or TRBV6-3 with TRBJ2-3; D might be TRBD1 (5 bases). This clonotype was obtained from a woman aged 18 to 35 in good health. The DNA of the CDR3 is TGTGCCAGCAGAAGTGACAGCAGAGGTATTAATACGCAGTATTTT. Translation: CASRSDSRGINTQYF.